This entry lists 21 T cell receptor beta chains sequenced from one sample in a study of blood T cell repertoires in COVID-19. Produced via immunoSEQ multiplex PCR; TCRdb's table is partial and in-frame only. Here the sample spans around 110,000 clones, 83% being singletons. The sequencing sample was made of peripheral blood. Receptor source: a man aged 25 to 40 with acute or convalescent COVID-19.

V gene TRBV4-2 combines with J gene TRBJ1-2, with 7 nucleotides matching TRBD1. The CDR3 length is 13 residues. With 0 bases clipped from V and 11 bases from J, the junction kept 6 bases outside the gene matches. The germline CDR1 and CDR2 sequences are LGHNA and YNFKEQ. CDR3 coding DNA: TGTGCCAGCAGCCAAGATCTTGGCAGGGGGTACACCTTC. It encodes CASSQDLGRGYTF.

The gene calls are TRBV10-3 and TRBJ2-5, with 8 bases that match TRBD1. Germline-derived CDR1 and CDR2 are ENHRY and SYGVKD. V gave up 2 bases and J gave up 1 base; unmatched junction bases: 3. The CDR3 loop spans 15 amino acids. The CDR3 region has the DNA TGTGCCATCAGTGAGCCCGGACAGGGCCAAGAGACCCAGTACTTC. It is translated as CAISEPGQGQETQYF.

The gene calls are TRBV29-1 and TRBJ1-1, with 11 bases that match TRBD1. V dropped 6 bases and J dropped 6; count of bases not matched to a gene: 6. The germline V gene has CDR1 SQVTM and CDR2 ANQGSEA. The CDR3 is 13 amino acids. The CDR3 loop is CSVDEGQGAEAFF. CDR3 coding DNA: TGCAGCGTCGACGAGGGACAGGGGGCTGAAGCTTTCTTT. Based on the CDR3 plus reference TRBV29-1 and TRBJ1-1, the full variable domain is SAVISQKPSRDICQRGTSLTIQCQVDSQVTMMFWYRQQPGQSLTLIATANQGSEATYESGFVIDKFPISRPNLTFSTLTVSNMSPEDSSIYLCSVDEGQGAEAFFGQGTRLTVV.

The chain has TRBV9 and TRBJ2-7; TRBD1 matches 7 bases. V dropped 0 bases and J dropped 6; count of bases not matched to a gene: 6. Germline V gives CDR1 SGDLS, CDR2 YYNGEE. The CDR3 is 14 amino acids. The CDR3 coding sequence is TGTGCCAGCAGCGTAGCTGGGACAGCACGCGAGCAGTACTTC. Translated: CASSVAGTAREQYF.

The CDR3 coding sequence is TGCGCCAGCAGCCCGGACAGTGAAAAACTGTTTTTT. It specifies CASSPDSEKLFF. This sequence joins TRBV4-1 and TRBJ1-4; weak D call: TRBD1 (6 bases). Germline loops: CDR1 MGHRA, CDR2 YSYEKL. The CDR3 contains 12 residues. Trimming took 4 bases from V and 7 from J, leaving 7 bases between them.

This clone was detected once. The rearrangement uses TRBV3-1 (or the pseudogene TRBV3-2) and TRBJ1-5; D is unresolved. Looked up from germline, CDR1 is LGHDT and CDR2 is YNNKEL (reference sequence). The CDR3 covers 14 residues. Trimming took 4 bases from V and 2 from J, leaving 9 bases between them. CDR3 sequence reads: CASSPGLGNQPQHF. The CDR3 DNA reads as TGTGCCAGCAGCCCAGGACTCGGCAATCAGCCCCAGCATTTT.

The chain has TRBV9 and TRBJ2-3; 10 bases align to TRBD2. Germline V gives CDR1 SGDLS, CDR2 YYNGEE. Germline trimming cut 4 bases from V and 3 bases from J; bases unmatched to any gene: 11. The CDR3 sequence is 17 residues long. CDR3 region: CASSSRASGRSTDTQYF. CDR3 nucleotide sequence: TGTGCCAGCAGCTCCCGGGCTAGCGGGAGATCGACAGATACGCAGTATTTT.

V and J are TRBV10-1 and TRBJ2-5, with a tentative D call TRBD2 (5 bases). The CDR3 sequence is 15 residues long. Trimming removed 9 bases at V and 5 bases at J, with 22 bases between. Germline loops: CDR1 WNHNN, CDR2 SYGVQD (reference sequence). The CDR3, as DNA: TGCGCCAGGGCAGTCAGAGGGTCCGACCGGGAGACCCAGTACTTC. The encoded protein is CARAVRGSDRETQYF.

The V and J genes are TRBV7-9 and TRBJ1-4; 8 bases map to TRBD1. Germline V gene data show CDR1 as SEHNR and CDR2 as FQNEAQ (reference sequence). The CDR3 spans 14 residues. After removal of 5 bases from V and 6 bases from J, the junction contained 5 bases not matched to a gene. CDR3 coding DNA: TGTGCCAGCAGCCACAGGGGGACGGATGAAAAACTGTTTTTT. It translates to CASSHRGTDEKLFF. The entire variable domain, with the rest obtained from reference TRBV7-9 and TRBJ1-4, is as follows: DTGVSQNPRHKITKRGQNVTFRCDPISEHNRLYWYRQTLGQGPEFLTYFQNEAQLEKSRLLSDRFSAERPKGSFSTLEIQRTEQGDSAMYLCASSHRGTDEKLFFGSGTQLSVL.

This clone came up once. This chain joins TRBV6-5 and TRBJ1-2; the match to TRBD1 covers 7 bases. V was clipped by 5 bases and J by 4 bases; unmatched bases: 10. This CDR3 spans 15 amino acids. Germline assignment: CDR1 MNHEY and CDR2 SVGAGI. In nucleotides, the CDR3 is TGTGCCAGCAGTCCCGGGACAGAGGTTGGCTATGGCTACACCTTC. Protein product: CASSPGTEVGYGYTF.

V and J are TRBV2 and TRBJ2-3; 7 nucleotides line up with TRBD1. Per germline, CDR1 SNHLY and CDR2 FYNNEI. This CDR3 region has 15 residues. The J segment lost 2 bases and the V segment lost 6 bases, leaving 8 bases of the junction unmatched. CDR3 nucleotide sequence: TGTGCCAGCAGCAACAGACAGGGCTACACAGATACGCAGTATTTT. Protein product: CASSNRQGYTDTQYF.

The chain couples TRBV7-6 to TRBJ2-5; TRBD1 aligns across 7 bases. The length of the CDR3 is 15 residues. V lost 2 bases to trimming and J lost 2 bases; unmatched junction nucleotides: 5. CDR1 is SGHVS, CDR2 FNYEAQ, per germline. CDR3: CASSLRTGSQETQYF. DNA for the CDR3: TGTGCCAGCAGCTTAAGGACAGGATCGCAAGAGACCCAGTACTTC.

The gene calls are TRBV4-1 and TRBJ1-4; 10 bases are shared with TRBD1. In germline, CDR1 is MGHRA, CDR2 YSYEKL. Losses at the gene ends were 2 bases for V and 6 bases for J; bases not matched to a gene: 3. The CDR3 has 15 amino acids. The CDR3 protein is CASSQQTGGYEKLFF. The CDR3 DNA is TGCGCCAGCAGCCAACAGACAGGGGGCTATGAAAAACTGTTTTTT.

The rearrangement uses TRBV6-5 and TRBJ2-1, with D possibly being TRBD1 (5 bases). Trimming took 7 bases from V and 9 from J, leaving 13 bases between them. CDR3 length: 12 amino acids. Per germline, CDR1 MNHEY and CDR2 SVGAGI. The CDR3 nucleotides read TGTGCCAGCACCCGGGCAGGGCTTGAGCAGTTCTTC. This sequence encodes CASTRAGLEQFF.

The genes are TRBV3-1 (or the pseudogene TRBV3-2) and TRBJ2-1; 8 nucleotides match TRBD2. The ends lost 4 bases at V and 9 bases at J; junction bases unmatched: 14. Germline V gene data show CDR1 as LGHDT and CDR2 as YNNKEL (reference sequence). The CDR3 has 16 residues. CDR3 DNA: TGTGCCAGCAGCCCCTTAACTAGCGGAACTCGGGCTGAGCAGTTCTTC. Residues: CASSPLTSGTRAEQFF.

The V call is TRBV6-4, the J call TRBJ2-3; D gene ambiguous. CDR1 and CDR2 from the germline V gene are MRHNA and SNTAGT. Trimming took off 0 bases at V and 2 bases at J, with 3 bases between the two ends. The CDR3 sequence is 13 residues long. In nucleotides, the CDR3 is TGTGCCAGCAGTGACTCTAACACAGATACGCAGTATTTT. Protein sequence: CASSDSNTDTQYF.

V and J are TRBV7-9 and TRBJ2-5, with a weak D call TRBD2 (5 bases). The length of the CDR3 is 17 residues. CDR1 SEHNR and CDR2 FQNEAQ come from the germline V gene (reference sequence). The V gene lost 2 bases and the J gene lost 1 base, with 17 bases spanning the gap. The CDR3 protein is CASSLRPPLEFQETQYF. In DNA, the CDR3 is TGTGCCAGCAGCTTAAGGCCCCCACTAGAATTCCAAGAGACCCAGTACTTC.

J is TRBJ2-2 and V is TRBV7-9, with 7 bases aligning to TRBD2. The junction had 10 bases not matched to a gene; V was cut back by 7 bases and J by 5 bases. The germline V gene has CDR1 SEHNR and CDR2 FQNEAQ (reference sequence). This CDR3 has 15 residues. The CDR3 DNA is TGTGCCAGCACCCCGGCGGGGGTGGAGACCGGGGAGCTGTTTTTT. Translated, it gives CASTPAGVETGELFF.

On this clone itself: This sample includes further DNA sequences coding for the same CDR3. V gene TRBV6-5 combines with J gene TRBJ2-5; D unresolved. This CDR3 has 11 residues. V was trimmed by 6 bases and J by 2 bases, leaving 4 bases between them. Per germline, CDR1 MNHEY and CDR2 SVGAGI. CDR3 amino acids: CASSLQETQYF. DNA of the CDR3: TGTGCCAGCAGCTTACAAGAGACCCAGTACTTC.

The chain uses TRBV7-3 and TRBJ2-1; the D is unclear. Looked up from germline, CDR1 is SGHTA and CDR2 is FQGTGA. Between the trimmed V and J ends, which lost 0 bases and 10 bases, there was a span of 7 bases. The CDR3 is 12 amino acids. This CDR3 reads CASSLTATEQFF. The CDR3 coding sequence is TGTGCCAGCAGCTTAACGGCGACAGAGCAGTTCTTC.

V gene TRBV6-1 combines with J gene TRBJ1-1; D gene uncertain. There are 13 residues in the CDR3. Trimming took off 3 bases at V and 2 bases at J, with 7 bases between the two ends. CDR1 and CDR2 (germline): MNHNS, SASEGT. DNA for the CDR3: TGTGCCAGCAGTGACAGGACTAACACTGAAGCTTTCTTT. Amino acids: CASSDRTNTEAFF.